The present T cell receptor (beta chain) was sequenced within a study of shared clonotypes between healthy human individuals. The study, taken as a whole, reports: Read depth was anticipated to influence clonotype sharing among donors.

A word on this clone: Its antigen is currently unknown.

In germline, CDR1 is MGHRA, CDR2 YSYEKL. Deletions cut 0 bases from V and 3 bases from J, with 12 bases between. The length of the CDR3 is 15 residues. Sequencing was performed with immunoSEQ multiplex PCR; in TCRdb, only in-frame clones are kept and a portion is missing. The table has roughly 680,000 clones, 72% seen once. This chain joins TRBV4-1 and TRBJ2-7; D is possibly TRBD1 (6 bases). This TCR came from a woman in her twenties or thirties in good health. The sequenced sample consisted of memory CD4+ T cells sorted from blood. Indicated subset: CD45RA-negative fraction. The CDR3 is CASSQDEGHFYEQYF. The CDR3 DNA is TGCGCCAGCAGCCAAGATGAGGGACATTTCTACGAGCAGTACTTC.